This T cell receptor beta chain originates from a study of blood T cell repertoires in COVID-19. The wider study: Spain, Italy and the United States supplied samples that represented acute and convalescent COVID-19. T cells, B-cell-depleted T cells, or PBMCs provided the cDNA or gDNA that served as material.

As handled by the study authors: By means of reference gene primer amplification, nucleated cell counts were estimated. Measured with immunoSEQ multiplex PCR; TCRdb has only the in-frame clones, and not every one. That table supplies the V and J calls and clone size; D and trimming were determined from the DNA. The profile shows roughly 68,000 clones, over 80% of them singletons. Germline CDR1 reads ENHRY; CDR2 reads SYGVKD. The CDR3 sequence is 17 residues long. Trimming removed 3 bases from V and 0 bases from J, with 14 bases in between. The sequence derives from a woman aged 80 or over with acute or convalescent COVID-19. The sequencing sample was made of peripheral blood. The gene calls are TRBV10-3 and TRBJ2-2; D is uncertain. The CDR3 reads CAISERRQMSNTGELFF. The CDR3 DNA is TGTGCCATCAGTGAACGGCGGCAGATGTCGAACACCGGGGAGCTGTTTTTT.